The text below deals with one T cell receptor beta chain. An end of the junction does not agree with germline; a read error may underlie this. The data stem from a study of blood T cells in healthy people across ages. With a J-beta primer mix and a sample-barcoded 5' primer, a second PCR ran about 6 to 11 cycles. TCRdb called the 5' RACE reads again in MiXCR, with one record for every CDR3 protein. The table shows 600,000 or so distinct CDR3 sequences, with around 48% occurring only once. This CDR3 is built from 13 residues. The germline CDR1 and CDR2 sequences are SGHTA and FQGTGA. This receptor was taken from a man at least 80 years old in good health. V usage is TRBV7-3 and J usage is TRBJ2-7; D not resolved. The sample taken for sequencing was blood. CDR3 DNA: TGTGCCGGCAGCTTAGATATCATGAGCGAGCAGTACTTC. It encodes CAGSLDIMSEQYF. Complete variable domain (other parts from reference TRBV7-3 and TRBJ2-7): GAGVSQTPSNKVTEKGKYVELRCDPISGHTALYWYRQSLGQGPEFLIYFQGTGAADDSGLPNDRFFAVRPEGSVSTLKIQRTERGDSAVYLCAGSLDIMSEQYFGPGTRLTVT.